This paragraph reports one T cell receptor beta chain. CDR1 and CDR2 from the germline V gene are SGHRS and YFSETQ. With 3 bases removed from V and 5 bases from J, the gap between germline ends came to 8 bases. CDR3 length equals 13 residues. The sample is drawn from a study of blood T cell repertoires in COVID-19. Study as a whole: Acute-phase and convalescent COVID-19 samples originated in the United States, Italy and Spain. PBMCs, B-cell-depleted T cells, or T cells were the source of the cDNA or gDNA that made up the material.

Authors' processing steps: Scientists estimated how many nucleated cells there were by amplifying reference gene primers. Sequencing used immunoSEQ multiplex PCR; TCRdb keeps in-frame clones, though not all of them. The DNA gave D and trimming, while V, J and clone size come from that table. The sample includes around 250,000 clones, about 80% of them seen just once. The TCR comes from a man aged 45-65 years with active or convalescent COVID-19. The sample comprised peripheral blood. This sequence joins TRBV5-1 and TRBJ2-2, with D possibly being TRBD1 (5 bases). The CDR3, as DNA: TGCGCCAGCAGCTCCCAGGGTACCGGGGAGCTGTTTTTT. Residues: CASSSQGTGELFF.